The 16 T cell receptor beta chains in this list originate from one sample, sequenced in a study of blood T cell repertoires in COVID-19 (TCRdb year 2020). The library was obtained by the immunoSEQ multiplex PCR assay. Held by TCRdb, this immuneACCESS table contains in-frame sequences only and omits some clones. Under half of the omission traces to an unresolved V gene where checked; the cause of the rest is unknown. For this sample there are 250,000 or so clones; approximately 86% appear just once. The ten biggest clones cover around 8.8% of the sample. Source material: peripheral blood. The receptors originated from a man aged 35 to 55 with active or convalescent COVID-19.

The CDR3 loop is CATSPWGGGNNEQFF. CDR3 sequence (DNA): TGTGCCACCAGTCCCTGGGGCGGGGGGAACAATGAGCAGTTCTTC. The rearrangement joins TRBV24-1 to TRBJ2-1; 8 positions match TRBD2. Per the germline V gene, CDR1 is KGHDR and CDR2 is SFDVKD. V gave up 6 bases and J gave up 5 bases; unmatched junction bases: 8. The CDR3 has 15 amino acids.

The chain has TRBV12-5 and TRBJ1-2; 11 bases fit TRBD1. The CDR3 has 16 amino acids. Germline CDR1 LGHNT, CDR2 FRNRAP. V dropped 6 bases and J dropped 6; count of bases not matched to a gene: 12. CDR3 nucleotides: TGTGCTAGTGGCTTCATGATTCGGGACAGGGGGGATGGCTACACCTTC. Its translation is CASGFMIRDRGDGYTF. Supplemented by reference TRBV12-5 and TRBJ1-2, the full variable domain reads DARVTQTPRHKVTEMGQEVTMRCQPILGHNTVFWYRQTMMQGLELLAYFRNRAPLDDSGMPKDRFSAEMPDATLATLKIQPSEPRDSAVYFCASGFMIRDRGDGYTFGSGTRLTVV.

The chain couples TRBV3-1 (or the pseudogene TRBV3-2) to TRBJ2-7, with 8 bases lining up with TRBD2. There are 15 residues in the CDR3. V dropped 3 bases and J dropped 5; count of bases not matched to a gene: 9. Germline-derived CDR1 and CDR2 are LGHDT and YNNKEL (reference sequence). Here the CDR3 reads CASSHRSGSSDEQYF. CDR3 coding DNA: TGTGCCAGCAGCCATCGGAGCGGGAGTTCCGACGAGCAGTACTTC.

This chain joins TRBV11-2 and TRBJ1-2; D is possibly TRBD1 (5 bases). Germline V gene sequence: CDR1 SGHAT, CDR2 FQNNGV. The CDR3 has 15 residues. Trimming took off 5 bases at V and 4 bases at J, with 17 bases between the two ends. The CDR3 region has the DNA TGTGCCAGCAGCCCAAACCCAGGGAGGAGCTATGGCTACACCTTC. This sequence encodes CASSPNPGRSYGYTF.

The genes are TRBV28 and TRBJ1-5, with TRBD1 as a possible D gene (6 bases). Germline V gene lookup returns CDR1 MDHEN and CDR2 SYDVKM. CDR3 size: 18 residues. The V gene lost 5 bases and the J gene lost 2 bases, with 22 bases spanning the gap. This CDR3 is CASSTPADRLTGNQPQHF. CDR3 sequence (DNA): TGTGCCAGCAGTACACCCGCCGACAGGCTCACGGGCAATCAGCCCCAGCATTTT.

This clone appeared a single time. The chain is built from TRBV11-2 and TRBJ2-7, with 8 positions matching TRBD1. Per the germline V gene, CDR1 is SGHAT and CDR2 is FQNNGV. J lost 2 bases, V lost 3 bases, and 12 bases had no gene match. The CDR3 spans 17 residues. The DNA of the CDR3 is TGTGCCAGCAGCTTGGAGCAGGGGGCGCGTTTCCCCTACGAGCAGTACTTC. Translated, it gives CASSLEQGARFPYEQYF.

The CDR3 DNA sequence: TGTGCCAGCAGTGAAAGGACAGGGCTCATGAACACTGAAGCTTTCTTT. Translation gives CASSERTGLMNTEAFF. The rearrangement uses TRBV2 and TRBJ1-1; 8 bases are shared with TRBD1. Unmatched junction bases numbered 5, after V lost 2 bases and J lost 0 bases. The CDR3 consists of 16 residues. Germline assignment: CDR1 SNHLY and CDR2 FYNNEI.

The rearrangement links TRBV10-1 to TRBJ2-7, with TRBD1 matching 7 bases. Losses at the gene ends were 4 bases for V and 6 bases for J; bases not matched to a gene: 6. This CDR3 has 13 residues. Germline-derived CDR1 and CDR2 are WNHNN and SYGVQD (reference sequence). The CDR3 DNA is TGCGCCAGCAGTGCCGGTACAGGGGCCGAGCAGTACTTC. Protein product: CASSAGTGAEQYF.

J is TRBJ2-5 and V is TRBV21-1; the D call in the table, TRBD2, was not verified against the DNA. TRBV21-1 is a listed pseudogene. This CDR3 is 15 amino acids long. CDR3 sequence (DNA): TGTGCCAGCAGCAAGTTAGGCCCGGGAGAAGAGACCCAGTACTTC. This sequence encodes CASSKLGPGEETQYF.

This CDR3 is CASSPFLGATTEAFF. DNA of the CDR3: TGTGCCAGCAGTCCGTTTTTGGGGGCTACCACTGAAGCTTTCTTT. This sequence joins TRBV6-5 and TRBJ1-1; weak D call: TRBD1 (6 bases). This CDR3 is built from 15 residues. Germline CDR1 is MNHEY and CDR2 is SVGAGI. With 5 bases removed from V and 4 bases from J, the gap between germline ends came to 17 bases.

The chain recombines TRBV6-5 with TRBJ2-7, with TRBD2 as a possible D gene (5 bases). The CDR3 length is 16 residues. CDR1 is MNHEY and CDR2 is SVGAGI in the germline V gene. Trimming shortened V by 2 bases and J by 3 bases, and 17 bases separated the two germline ends. CDR3 DNA sequence: TGTGCCAGCAGTTACGCCGGTCCGGGATTAAACTACGAGCAGTACTTC. It encodes CASSYAGPGLNYEQYF.

The gene calls are TRBV19 and TRBJ2-2; possible D gene TRBD1, 6 bases. V was cut by 8 bases and J by 0 bases, with 10 bases left in between. CDR3 size: 14 residues. Germline CDR1 is LNHDA and CDR2 is SQIVND (reference sequence). The CDR3 loop is CASRNRANTGELFF. The CDR3 bases are TGTGCCAGTCGGAACAGGGCGAACACCGGGGAGCTGTTTTTT.

There are many counts of this clone. The chain is built from TRBV9 and TRBJ2-3, with 10 nucleotides matching TRBD2. CDR3 length: 15 residues. Per germline, CDR1 SGDLS and CDR2 YYNGEE. V lost 0 bases to trimming and J lost 4 bases; unmatched junction nucleotides: 2. The CDR3 DNA follows: TGTGCCAGCAGCGTAGTGGGGACTAGCGCAGATACGCAGTATTTT. It yields the protein CASSVVGTSADTQYF. Supplemented by reference TRBV9 and TRBJ2-3, the full variable domain reads DSGVTQTPKHLITATGQRVTLRCSPRSGDLSVYWYQQSLDQGLQFLIQYYNGEERAKGNILERFSAQQFPDLHSELNLSSLELGDSALYFCASSVVGTSADTQYFGPGTRLTVL.

V is TRBV2 and J is TRBJ2-7; 9 nucleotides match TRBD1. The germline gives CDR1 SNHLY, CDR2 FYNNEI. The CDR3 totals 14 residues. The junction had 7 bases not matched to a gene; V was cut back by 6 bases and J by 4 bases. The CDR3 region is CASSRQGGMYEQYF. CDR3 nucleotide sequence: TGTGCCAGCAGCAGACAGGGGGGAATGTACGAGCAGTACTTC.

The chain is built from TRBV11-3 and TRBJ2-2; D may be TRBD2 (5 bases). The germline V gene has CDR1 SGHNT and CDR2 YENEEA. This CDR3 has 13 residues. V was cut by 3 bases and J by 5 bases, with 7 bases left in between. The CDR3 loop is CASSFSVTGELFF. The CDR3 DNA follows: TGTGCCAGCAGCTTTAGCGTGACCGGGGAGCTGTTTTTT.

The chain couples TRBV6-5 to TRBJ2-3; 8 bases line up with TRBD2. V shed 0 bases, J shed 0 bases, and the junction held 2 bases outside the gene matches. From germline, CDR1 is MNHEY and CDR2 SVGAGI. The CDR3 consists of 16 residues. CDR3 in DNA: TGTGCCAGCAGTTACTCTCCTAGCGGGAGCACAGATACGCAGTATTTT. This codes for CASSYSPSGSTDTQYF.